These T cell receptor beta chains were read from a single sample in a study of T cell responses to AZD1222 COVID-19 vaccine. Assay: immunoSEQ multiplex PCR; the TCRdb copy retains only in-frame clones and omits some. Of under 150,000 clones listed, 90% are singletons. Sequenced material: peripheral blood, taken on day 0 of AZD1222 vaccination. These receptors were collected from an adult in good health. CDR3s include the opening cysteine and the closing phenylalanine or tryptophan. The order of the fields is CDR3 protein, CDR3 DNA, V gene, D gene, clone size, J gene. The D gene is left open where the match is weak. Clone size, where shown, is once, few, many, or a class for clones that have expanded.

CDR3: CASSQGTATNEKLFF; DNA: TGTGCCAGCAGTCAAGGGACAGCAACTAATGAAAAACTGTTTTTT; V: TRBV28; D: TRBD1; size: -; J: TRBJ1-4
CDR3: CASSPGQGVIGAIYF; DNA: TGTGCCAGCAGCCCGGGACAGGGGGTGATAGGCGCCATATATTTT; V: TRBV6-5; D: TRBD1; size: -; J: TRBJ1-3
CDR3: CASSYSEGYEQYF; DNA: TGTGCCAGCAGTTACTCGGAGGGATACGAGCAGTACTTC; V: TRBV6-5; D: -; size: -; J: TRBJ2-7
CDR3: CASSLDRLGLSGANVLTF; DNA: TGTGCCAGCAGCTTAGACAGGCTGGGGCTCTCTGGGGCCAACGTCCTGACTTTC; V: TRBV5-4; D: -; size: -; J: TRBJ2-6
CDR3: CASSEFTLQGRQYF; DNA: TGTGCCAGCAGTGAATTCACCTTACAAGGGAGGCAGTATTTT; V: TRBV25-1; D: -; size: -; J: TRBJ2-3
CDR3: CASSYDGSYEQYF; DNA: TGTGCCAGCAGTTACGACGGTTCCTACGAGCAGTACTTC; V: TRBV6-2/TRBV6-3; D: -; size: -; J: TRBJ2-7
CDR3: CASSPGPRENSPLHF; DNA: TGTGCCAGCAGCCCCGGGCCCAGAGAAAATTCACCCCTCCACTTT; V: TRBV5-5; D: -; size: -; J: TRBJ1-6
CDR3: CASSPGQGDQETQYF; DNA: TGTGCCAGCAGCCCGGGACAGGGGGACCAAGAGACCCAGTACTTC; V: TRBV11-3; D: TRBD1; size: -; J: TRBJ2-5
CDR3: CASSLAGYHNEKLFF; DNA: TGTGCCAGCAGCTTGGCCGGTTATCATAATGAAAAACTGTTTTTT; V: TRBV5-6; D: -; size: -; J: TRBJ1-4
CDR3: CASTDRQDYGYTF; DNA: TGTGCCAGCACCGATCGACAGGACTATGGCTACACCTTC; V: TRBV27; D: -; size: -; J: TRBJ1-2
CDR3: CASSIGVGNQPQHF; DNA: TGTGCCAGTAGTATTGGGGTTGGCAATCAGCCCCAGCATTTT; V: TRBV19; D: -; size: -; J: TRBJ1-5
CDR3: CASSFGRDTEAFF; DNA: TGTGCCAGCAGCTTCGGCAGGGACACTGAAGCTTTCTTT; V: TRBV7-9; D: -; size: few; J: TRBJ1-1
CDR3: CASRLGLNEKLFF; DNA: TGCGCCAGCCGTTTGGGGTTAAATGAAAAACTGTTTTTT; V: TRBV5-1; D: -; size: -; J: TRBJ1-4
CDR3: CARPPGPWGNQPQHF; DNA: TGTGCCAGACCACCGGGACCCTGGGGCAATCAGCCCCAGCATTTT; V: TRBV19; D: -; size: few; J: TRBJ1-5
CDR3: CASSQRPGGTDTQYF; DNA: TGTGCCAGCAGCCAGCGCCCCGGGGGCACAGATACGCAGTATTTT; V: TRBV27; D: -; size: -; J: TRBJ2-3
CDR3: CASSFSIGSGNTIYF; DNA: TGTGCCAGCAGTTTCAGCATAGGGTCTGGAAACACCATATATTTT; V: TRBV28; D: -; size: -; J: TRBJ1-3
CDR3: CASSWVAGGTGELFF; DNA: TGTGCCAGCAGCTGGGTAGCGGGCGGCACCGGGGAGCTGTTTTTT; V: TRBV7-2; D: TRBD2; size: -; J: TRBJ2-2
CDR3: CASSPSTDSNQPQHF; DNA: TGTGCCAGCTCACCCTCGACAGATAGCAATCAGCCCCAGCATTTT; V: TRBV18; D: -; size: -; J: TRBJ1-5
CDR3: CATSRDPLSTDTQYF; DNA: TGTGCCACCAGCAGAGATCCCCTTTCCACAGATACGCAGTATTTT; V: TRBV15; D: -; size: -; J: TRBJ2-3
CDR3: CASSQGKGGYFYNEQFF; DNA: TGTGCCAGCAGCCAGGGGAAGGGAGGCTACTTCTACAATGAGCAGTTCTTC; V: TRBV9; D: -; size: once; J: TRBJ2-1
CDR3: CATTGTNSNQPQHF; DNA: TGTGCCACCACAGGGACAAATAGCAATCAGCCCCAGCATTTT; V: TRBV10-3; D: -; size: -; J: TRBJ1-5
CDR3: CASSPHGGELFF; DNA: TGTGCCAGCAGTCCCCATGGCGGGGAGCTGTTTTTT; V: TRBV27; D: -; size: -; J: TRBJ2-2
CDR3: CASSTNREGEQYF; DNA: TGTGCCAGCAGTACTAACAGGGAAGGCGAGCAGTACTTC; V: TRBV6-5; D: -; size: -; J: TRBJ2-7
CDR3: CASSEYTGTLNEKLFF; DNA: TGTGCCAGCAGTGAATACACCGGGACACTTAATGAAAAACTGTTTTTT; V: TRBV25-1; D: -; size: -; J: TRBJ1-4
CDR3: CASSLSGFYGYTF; DNA: TGTGCCAGCAGTTTATCAGGATTCTATGGCTACACCTTC; V: TRBV28; D: -; size: once; J: TRBJ1-2
CDR3: CASSLASGIYAQYF; DNA: TGTGCCAGCAGCTTAGCTAGCGGGATCTATGCGCAGTATTTT; V: TRBV7-8; D: TRBD2; size: -; J: TRBJ2-3
CDR3: CASSSSSQKPQETQYF; DNA: TGTGCCAGTAGCAGCTCCAGTCAGAAACCGCAAGAGACCCAGTACTTC; V: TRBV19; D: -; size: once; J: TRBJ2-5
CDR3: CASSLGLAGADEQFF; DNA: TGTGCCAGCAGCCTCGGACTAGCGGGAGCGGATGAGCAGTTCTTC; V: TRBV7-2; D: TRBD2; size: -; J: TRBJ2-1
CDR3: CASREDGELFF; DNA: TGTGCCAGCAGGGAAGACGGGGAGCTGTTTTTT; V: TRBV27; D: -; size: -; J: TRBJ2-2
CDR3: CASSPQSSGNTIYF; DNA: TGTGCCAGCTCCCCACAGAGCTCTGGAAACACCATATATTTT; V: TRBV27; D: -; size: once; J: TRBJ1-3
CDR3: CASSLRQKDYGYTF; DNA: TGCGCCAGCAGCTTGAGACAGAAAGACTATGGCTACACCTTC; V: TRBV5-1; D: -; size: -; J: TRBJ1-2
CDR3: CASSVDVASYNEQFF; DNA: TGTGCCAGCAGCGTAGACGTAGCGAGCTACAATGAGCAGTTCTTC; V: TRBV9; D: -; size: -; J: TRBJ2-1
CDR3: CASSYSGTGTYEQYF; DNA: TGTGCCAGCAGTTACTCTGGGACAGGGACCTACGAGCAGTACTTC; V: TRBV6-5; D: TRBD1; size: -; J: TRBJ2-7
CDR3: CASSSLDRGLDEQYF; DNA: TGTGCCAGCAGTTCCTTGGACAGGGGGCTTGATGAGCAGTACTTC; V: TRBV6-5; D: TRBD1; size: -; J: TRBJ2-7
CDR3: CASSLQGSRQFF; DNA: TGTGCCAGCAGTTTGCAGGGTTCACGGCAGTTCTTC; V: TRBV12-3/TRBV12-4; D: -; size: -; J: TRBJ2-1
CDR3: CASSPGLAGVFTGELFF; DNA: TGTGCCAGCAGCCCTGGACTAGCGGGAGTCTTCACCGGGGAGCTGTTTTTT; V: TRBV5-6; D: TRBD2; size: -; J: TRBJ2-2
CDR3: CASSSCNQPQHF; DNA: TGTGCCAGCAGCAGTTGCAATCAGCCCCAGCATTTT; V: TRBV21-1; D: -; size: once; J: TRBJ1-5
CDR3: CASSQGGFGGMSYNEQFF; DNA: TGTGCCAGCAGCCAAGGGGGGTTTGGGGGAATGTCCTACAATGAGCAGTTCTTC; V: TRBV14; D: -; size: once; J: TRBJ2-1
CDR3: CASSSYRGHGNTEAFF; DNA: TGTGCCAGCAGTTCATACAGGGGGCACGGGAACACTGAAGCTTTCTTT; V: TRBV28; D: TRBD1; size: -; J: TRBJ1-1
CDR3: CASSGDLYEQYF; DNA: TGCGCCAGCAGCGGGGACCTCTACGAGCAGTACTTC; V: TRBV5-1; D: -; size: -; J: TRBJ2-7
CDR3: CASISPGGYGYTF; DNA: TGTGCCAGCATATCACCCGGAGGCTATGGCTACACCTTC; V: TRBV6-5; D: -; size: -; J: TRBJ1-2
CDR3: CASSRNWDINTGELFF; DNA: TGTGCCAGCAGCCGTAACTGGGACATCAACACCGGGGAGCTGTTTTTT; V: TRBV7-7; D: -; size: -; J: TRBJ2-2
CDR3: CASSLGGQAGFNEQFF; DNA: TGTGCCAGCAGCTTGGGGGGCCAGGCGGGGTTCAATGAGCAGTTCTTC; V: TRBV5-4; D: -; size: -; J: TRBJ2-1
CDR3: CASSVGVTGIHEQYF; DNA: TGTGCCAGCAGCGTAGGTGTGACAGGGATCCACGAGCAGTACTTC; V: TRBV9; D: TRBD1; size: -; J: TRBJ2-7
CDR3: CASSGRDLRDTQYF; DNA: TGTGCCAGTAGTGGCCGGGACCTTCGGGATACGCAGTATTTT; V: TRBV19; D: -; size: -; J: TRBJ2-3
CDR3: CASSRGEGGYEQYF; DNA: TGTGCCAGTAGTCGGGGGGAAGGAGGCTACGAGCAGTACTTC; V: TRBV19; D: TRBD2; size: -; J: TRBJ2-7